These T cell receptor beta chains were read from a single sample in a study of blood T cell repertoires in COVID-19. Produced via immunoSEQ multiplex PCR; TCRdb's table is partial and in-frame only. The table records 130,000 to 150,000 clones, roughly 81% of them present only once. Sequenced: peripheral blood. The receptors were gathered from a human donor with acute or convalescent COVID-19. The donor label of this sample is uncertain. CDR3s include the opening cysteine and the closing phenylalanine or tryptophan. Each record gives: clone size, D gene, V gene, J gene, CDR3 protein, CDR3 DNA. The D gene is left open where the match is weak. Clone size appears in some rows only: once, few, many, or a class for an expanded clone.

>NA|NA|TRBV6-5|TRBJ1-2
CASRPDGPAGGYTF
TGTGCCAGCAGACCAGACGGGCCTGCGGGTGGCTACACCTTC
>NA|NA|TRBV24-1|TRBJ1-5
CATSDPRVGASPQHF
TGTGCCACCAGTGATCCCCGTGTGGGGGCTTCGCCCCAGCATTTT
>NA|TRBD1|TRBV30|TRBJ2-2
CAWSLQGAGELFF
TGTGCCTGGAGTCTCCAGGGGGCCGGGGAGCTGTTTTTT
>NA|NA|TRBV7-2|TRBJ2-7
CASSLDSSGGYEQYF
TGTGCCAGCAGCTTAGATTCTAGTGGAGGCTACGAGCAGTACTTC
>NA|TRBD1|TRBV9|TRBJ1-3
CASSPRDREGTGNTIYF
TGTGCCAGCAGCCCCCGGGACAGGGAGGGCACTGGAAACACCATATATTTT
>NA|NA|TRBV10-3|TRBJ1-1
CAISESDRGGTEAFF
TGTGCCATCAGTGAGTCTGATCGGGGGGGCACTGAAGCTTTCTTT
>NA|NA|TRBV18|TRBJ2-5
CASSPQRGAQETQYF
TGTGCCAGCTCACCCCAACGGGGGGCCCAAGAGACCCAGTACTTC
>NA|NA|TRBV4-1|TRBJ2-1
CASSLVPNEQFF
TGCGCCAGCAGCCTAGTCCCCAATGAGCAGTTCTTC
>few|NA|TRBV5-1|TRBJ1-6
CASSRTGVDNSPLHF
TGCGCCAGCAGCCGGACTGGAGTAGATAATTCACCCCTCCACTTT
>NA|TRBD1|TRBV6-1|TRBJ1-1
CASSENRGNTEAFF
TGTGCCAGCAGTGAAAACAGGGGGAACACTGAAGCTTTCTTT
>once|TRBD1|TRBV7-8|TRBJ2-3
CASSLVGQGNTDTQYF
TGTGCCAGCAGCTTAGTCGGACAGGGAAACACAGATACGCAGTATTTT
>NA|NA|TRBV5-1|TRBJ1-5
CASSLDGGASYQPQHF
TGCGCCAGCAGCTTGGATGGAGGGGCGTCCTATCAGCCCCAGCATTTT
>NA|NA|TRBV10-3|TRBJ1-6
CAITRAGNSPLHF
TGTGCCATCACCCGTGCGGGGAATTCACCCCTCCACTTT
>NA|NA|TRBV5-1|TRBJ2-2
CASSFLSQASTGELFF
TGCGCCAGCAGCTTTCTATCCCAGGCATCCACCGGGGAGCTGTTTTTT
>NA|NA|TRBV6-1|TRBJ2-4
CASSERGSKVIQYF
TGTGCCAGCAGTGAACGAGGTTCCAAGGTCATTCAGTACTTC
>NA|TRBD1|TRBV5-1|TRBJ1-1
CASSSLQGDEAFF
TGCGCCAGCAGCTCACTGCAGGGGGATGAAGCTTTCTTT
>NA|TRBD1|TRBV6-6|TRBJ1-5
CASSSGTGWVNQPQHF
TGTGCCAGCAGCTCAGGGACAGGGTGGGTCAATCAGCCCCAGCATTTT
>NA|NA|TRBV16|TRBJ1-2
CASSQPGTLTNYGYTF
TGTGCCAGCAGCCAGCCCGGGACACTAACTAACTATGGCTACACCTTC
>many|NA|TRBV7-9|TRBJ1-6
CASSLAEAGNSPLHF
TGTGCCAGCAGCTTAGCGGAGGCAGGAAATTCACCCCTCCACTTT
>NA|NA|TRBV5-4|TRBJ2-7
CASSSGTTSYEQYF
TGTGCCAGCAGTTCCGGGACAACATCCTACGAGCAGTACTTC
>NA|NA|TRBV27|TRBJ1-5
CASRETNYQPQHF
TGTGCCAGCAGGGAGACCAACTATCAGCCCCAGCATTTT
>NA|NA|TRBV7-9|TRBJ2-1
CASSLGYGNYNEQFF
TGTGCCAGCAGCTTAGGGTACGGGAATTACAATGAGCAGTTCTTC
>NA|TRBD1|TRBV19|TRBJ2-2
CASSIRTGGITNTGELFF
TGTGCCAGTAGTATTAGGACAGGGGGGATAACGAACACCGGGGAGCTGTTTTTT
>NA|NA|TRBV5-4|TRBJ2-7
CASSLDLSYEQYF
TGTGCCAGCAGCTTGGACCTATCCTACGAGCAGTACTTC
>NA|TRBD2|TRBV4-2|TRBJ2-3
CASSQDWRGGGADTQYF
TGTGCCAGCAGCCAAGATTGGCGCGGGGGGGGCGCAGATACGCAGTATTTT
>many|NA|TRBV10-2|TRBJ1-1
CASSVYSLNTEAFF
TGCGCCAGCAGTGTTTACAGCCTGAACACTGAAGCTTTCTTT
>NA|NA|TRBV7-2|TRBJ1-1
CASSLRRNTEAFF
TGTGCCAGCAGCTTAAGGAGGAACACTGAAGCTTTCTTT
>NA|NA|TRBV9|TRBJ1-1
CASSVGQGLTEAFF
TGTGCCAGCAGCGTAGGGCAGGGCCTCACTGAAGCTTTCTTT
>NA|TRBD2|TRBV20-1|TRBJ2-3
CSASLAGVTDTQYF
TGCAGTGCTAGTCTAGCGGGGGTAACAGATACGCAGTATTTT
>NA|NA|TRBV5-4|TRBJ2-2
CASSSGQRDTGELFF
TGTGCCAGCAGCTCTGGACAGAGGGACACCGGGGAGCTGTTTTTT
>NA|TRBD1|TRBV7-9|TRBJ1-1
CASSPSTGVTEAFF
TGTGCCAGCAGCCCCAGCACAGGGGTCACTGAAGCTTTCTTT
>NA|TRBD2|TRBV19|TRBJ2-1
CASNAGLAGAVEQFF
TGTGCCAGTAACGCCGGACTAGCGGGGGCAGTTGAGCAGTTCTTC